This TCR beta chain was obtained from a study of blood T cell repertoires in COVID-19. Study-wide context: COVID-19 samples from acute and convalescent phases originated in the United States, Italy and Spain. Sources were T cells, B-cell-depleted T cells, or PBMCs; the material itself was cDNA or gDNA.

CDR3 length equals 17 residues. Germline V CDR1 and CDR2: SGHVS, FQNEAQ. The V end was cut by 0 bases, the J end by 1 base, with 15 bases between. Methods used by the authors: Estimation of nucleated cell counts relied on the amplification of reference gene primers. TCRdb's copy holds only in-frame clones and misses some; the assay was immunoSEQ multiplex PCR. Clonal size and the V and J genes are those of that table, whereas D and trimming came from the DNA. The data contain 200,000 to 250,000 clones, around 80% of them singletons. This chain connects TRBV7-8 to TRBJ1-1; possible D gene TRBD1, 6 bases. Sequenced sample: peripheral blood. The sequence was obtained from a woman aged 40 to 50 with acute or convalescent COVID-19. The CDR3 bases are TGTGCCAGCAGCTTAGCTTACAGGGTTCGGGAGAACACTGAAGCTTTCTTT. Translated: CASSLAYRVRENTEAFF.